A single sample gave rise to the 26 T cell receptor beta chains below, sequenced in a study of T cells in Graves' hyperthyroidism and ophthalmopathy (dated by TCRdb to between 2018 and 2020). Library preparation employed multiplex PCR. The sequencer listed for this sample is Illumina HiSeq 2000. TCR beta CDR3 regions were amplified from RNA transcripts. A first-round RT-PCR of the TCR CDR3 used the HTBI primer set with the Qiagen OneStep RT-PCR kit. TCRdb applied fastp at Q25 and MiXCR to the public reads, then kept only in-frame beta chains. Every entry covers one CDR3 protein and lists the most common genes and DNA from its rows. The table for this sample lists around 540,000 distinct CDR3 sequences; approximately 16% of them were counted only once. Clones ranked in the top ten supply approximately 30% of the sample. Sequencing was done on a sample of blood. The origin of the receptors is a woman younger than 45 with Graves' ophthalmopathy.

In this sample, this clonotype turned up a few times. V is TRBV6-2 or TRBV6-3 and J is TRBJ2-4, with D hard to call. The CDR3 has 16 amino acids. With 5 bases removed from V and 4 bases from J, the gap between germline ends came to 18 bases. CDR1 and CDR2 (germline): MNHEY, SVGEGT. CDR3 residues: CASSDPMTVAKNIQYF. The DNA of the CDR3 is TGTGCCAGCAGTGACCCAATGACCGTAGCAAAAAACATTCAGTACTTC.

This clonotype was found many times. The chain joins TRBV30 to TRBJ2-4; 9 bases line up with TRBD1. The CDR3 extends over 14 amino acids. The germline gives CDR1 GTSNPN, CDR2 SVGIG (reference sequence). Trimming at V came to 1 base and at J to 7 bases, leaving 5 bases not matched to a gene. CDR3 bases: TGTGCCTGGAGTGATGGGACAGGGAAGAACATTCAGTACTTC. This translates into CAWSDGTGKNIQYF.

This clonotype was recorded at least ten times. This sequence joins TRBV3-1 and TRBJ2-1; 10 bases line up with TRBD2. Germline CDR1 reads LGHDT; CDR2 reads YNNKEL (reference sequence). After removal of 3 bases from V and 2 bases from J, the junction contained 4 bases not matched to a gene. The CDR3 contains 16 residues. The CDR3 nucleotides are TGTGCCAGCAGCCAGGCTCTAGCGGGAGCCTACAATGAGCAGTTCTTC. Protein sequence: CASSQALAGAYNEQFF.

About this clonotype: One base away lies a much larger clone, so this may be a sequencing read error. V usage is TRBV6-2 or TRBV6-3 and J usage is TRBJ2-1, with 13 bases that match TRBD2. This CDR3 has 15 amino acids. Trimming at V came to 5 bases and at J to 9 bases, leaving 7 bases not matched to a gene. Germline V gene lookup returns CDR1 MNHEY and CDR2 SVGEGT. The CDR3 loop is CASSGLAGEGVEQFF. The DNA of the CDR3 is TGTGCCAGCAGTGGACTAGCGGGAGAAGGGGTTGAGCAGTTCTTC.

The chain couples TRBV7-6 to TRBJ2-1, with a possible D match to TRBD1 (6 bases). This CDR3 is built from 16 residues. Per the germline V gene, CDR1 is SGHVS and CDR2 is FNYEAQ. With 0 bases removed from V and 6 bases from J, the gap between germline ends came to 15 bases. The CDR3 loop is CASSLATRGAFNEQFF. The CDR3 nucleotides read TGTGCCAGCAGCTTAGCAACCAGGGGAGCCTTCAATGAGCAGTTCTTC.

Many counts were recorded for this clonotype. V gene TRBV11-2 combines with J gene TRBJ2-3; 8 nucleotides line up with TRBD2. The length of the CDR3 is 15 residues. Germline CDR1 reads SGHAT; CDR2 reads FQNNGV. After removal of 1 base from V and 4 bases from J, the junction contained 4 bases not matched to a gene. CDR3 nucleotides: TGTGCCAGCAGCTTAGGACTAGCGAGGGCAGATACGCAGTATTTT. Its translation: CASSLGLARADTQYF.

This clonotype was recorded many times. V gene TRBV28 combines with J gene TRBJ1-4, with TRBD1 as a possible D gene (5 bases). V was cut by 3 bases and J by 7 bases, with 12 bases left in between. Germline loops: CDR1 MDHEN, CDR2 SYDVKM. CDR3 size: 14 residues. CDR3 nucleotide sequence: TGTGCCAGCAGTTTTGTAGGGGTGGGTGAAAAACTGTTTTTT. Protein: CASSFVGVGEKLFF.

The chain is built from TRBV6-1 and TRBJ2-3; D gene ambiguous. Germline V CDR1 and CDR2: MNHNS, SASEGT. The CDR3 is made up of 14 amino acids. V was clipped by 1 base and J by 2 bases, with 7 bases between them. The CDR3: CASSEGEPTDTQYF. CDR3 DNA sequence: TGTGCCAGCAGTGAAGGGGAACCCACAGATACGCAGTATTTT.

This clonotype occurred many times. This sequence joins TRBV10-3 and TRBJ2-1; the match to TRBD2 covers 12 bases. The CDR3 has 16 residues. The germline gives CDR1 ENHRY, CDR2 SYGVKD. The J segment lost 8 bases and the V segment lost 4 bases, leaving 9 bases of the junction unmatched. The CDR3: CAISGRTSGIVDEQFF. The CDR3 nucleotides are TGTGCCATCAGTGGGCGGACTAGCGGGATCGTAGATGAGCAGTTCTTC.

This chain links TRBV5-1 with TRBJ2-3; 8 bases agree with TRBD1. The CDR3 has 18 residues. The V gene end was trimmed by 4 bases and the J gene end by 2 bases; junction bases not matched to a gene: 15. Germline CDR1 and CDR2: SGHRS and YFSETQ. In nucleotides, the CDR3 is TGCGCCAGCAGCGGATGGGGTCCCGGGACAGGAGTCACAGATACGCAGTATTTT. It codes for CASSGWGPGTGVTDTQYF.

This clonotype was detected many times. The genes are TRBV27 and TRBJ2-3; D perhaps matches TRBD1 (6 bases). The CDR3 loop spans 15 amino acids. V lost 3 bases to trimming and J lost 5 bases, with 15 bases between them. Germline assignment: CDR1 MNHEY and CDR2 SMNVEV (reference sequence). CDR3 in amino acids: CASSFGDIGGDTQYF. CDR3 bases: TGTGCCAGCAGTTTCGGGGACATCGGCGGAGATACGCAGTATTTT.

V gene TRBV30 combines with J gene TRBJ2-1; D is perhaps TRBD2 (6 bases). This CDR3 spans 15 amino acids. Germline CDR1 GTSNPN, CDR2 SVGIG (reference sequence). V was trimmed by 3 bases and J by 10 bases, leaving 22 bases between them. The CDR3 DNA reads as TGTGCCTGGAGGCGGGGCAAAACCCTTCCAATGGAGCAGTTCTTC. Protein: CAWRRGKTLPMEQFF.

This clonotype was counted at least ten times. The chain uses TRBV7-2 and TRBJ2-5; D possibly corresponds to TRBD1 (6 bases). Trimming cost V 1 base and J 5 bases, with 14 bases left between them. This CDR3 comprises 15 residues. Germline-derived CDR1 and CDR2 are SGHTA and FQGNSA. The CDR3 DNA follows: TGTGCCAGCAGCTTAGGAGACAGGCCGAAGGAGACCCAGTACTTC. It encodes CASSLGDRPKETQYF. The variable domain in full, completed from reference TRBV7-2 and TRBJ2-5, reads GAGVSQSPSNKVTEKGKDVELRCDPISGHTALYWYRQSLGQGLEFLIYFQGNSAPDKSGLPSDRFSAERTGGSVSTLTIQRTQQEDSAVYLCASSLGDRPKETQYFGPGTRLLVL.

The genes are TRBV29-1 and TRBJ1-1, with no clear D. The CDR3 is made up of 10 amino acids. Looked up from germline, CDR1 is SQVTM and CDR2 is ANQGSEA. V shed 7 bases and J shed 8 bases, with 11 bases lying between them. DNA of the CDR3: TGCAGCGCCGGGGAGATAGAAGCTTTCTTT. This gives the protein CSAGEIEAFF.

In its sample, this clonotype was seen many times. As DNA, the CDR3 is TGTGCCAGCAGCGTCATGAACGTAAATTCACCCCTCCACTTT. This gives the protein CASSVMNVNSPLHF. The J gene is TRBJ1-6, the V gene TRBV28, with D hard to call. The CDR3 consists of 14 residues. The V end was cut by 6 bases, the J end by 7 bases, with 13 bases between. The germline gives CDR1 MDHEN, CDR2 SYDVKM.

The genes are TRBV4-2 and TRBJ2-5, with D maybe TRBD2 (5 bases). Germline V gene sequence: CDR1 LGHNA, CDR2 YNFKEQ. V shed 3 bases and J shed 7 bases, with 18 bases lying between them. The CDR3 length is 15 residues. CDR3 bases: TGTGCCAGCAGCCAGAAAGAGGATACACTAGGGACCCAGTACTTC. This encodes CASSQKEDTLGTQYF.

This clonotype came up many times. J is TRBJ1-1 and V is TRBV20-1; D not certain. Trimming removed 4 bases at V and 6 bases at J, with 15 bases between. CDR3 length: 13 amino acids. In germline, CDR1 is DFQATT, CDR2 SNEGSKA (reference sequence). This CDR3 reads CSANPTGFAEAFF. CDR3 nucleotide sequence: TGCAGTGCTAATCCTACGGGGTTCGCTGAAGCTTTCTTT.

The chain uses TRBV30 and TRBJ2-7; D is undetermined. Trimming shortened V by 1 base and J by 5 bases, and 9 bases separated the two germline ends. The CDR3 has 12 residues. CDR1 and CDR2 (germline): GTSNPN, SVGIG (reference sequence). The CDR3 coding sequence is TGTGCCTGGAGTGCTGGGCCGGACGAGCAGTACTTC. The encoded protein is CAWSAGPDEQYF. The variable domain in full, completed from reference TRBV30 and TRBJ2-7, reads SQTIHQWPATLVQPVGSPLSLECTVEGTSNPNLYWYRQAAGRGLQLLFYSVGIGQISSEVPQNLSASRPQDRQFILSSKKLLLSDSGFYLCAWSAGPDEQYFGPGTRLTVT.

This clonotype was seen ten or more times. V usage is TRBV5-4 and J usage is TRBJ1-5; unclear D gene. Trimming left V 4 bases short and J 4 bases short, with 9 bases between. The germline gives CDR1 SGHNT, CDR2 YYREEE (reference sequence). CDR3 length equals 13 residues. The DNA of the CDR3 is TGTGCCAGCAGCCGAGAGCTAAATCAGCCCCAGCATTTT. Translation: CASSRELNQPQHF.

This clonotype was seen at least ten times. The CDR3 reads CSVSGIGGSYEQYF. In DNA form, the CDR3 reads TGCAGCGTTTCGGGGATTGGGGGTTCCTACGAGCAGTACTTC. V is TRBV29-1 and J is TRBJ2-7; the D gene could be TRBD1 or TRBD2 (5 bases each). The CDR3 sequence is 14 residues long. Germline lookup yields CDR1 SQVTM and CDR2 ANQGSEA. The V end was cut by 5 bases, the J end by 1 base, with 15 bases between.

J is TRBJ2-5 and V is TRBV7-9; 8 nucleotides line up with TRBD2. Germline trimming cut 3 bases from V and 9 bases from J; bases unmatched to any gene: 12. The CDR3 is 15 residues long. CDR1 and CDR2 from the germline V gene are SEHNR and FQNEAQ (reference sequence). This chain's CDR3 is CASSLATSVEGPQYF. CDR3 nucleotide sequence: TGTGCCAGCAGCTTGGCGACTAGCGTTGAAGGGCCCCAGTACTTC.

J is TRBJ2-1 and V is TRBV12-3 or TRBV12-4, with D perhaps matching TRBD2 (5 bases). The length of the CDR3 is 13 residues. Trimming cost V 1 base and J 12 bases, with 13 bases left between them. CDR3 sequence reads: CASSLDGLVGQFF. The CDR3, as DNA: TGTGCCAGCAGTTTAGACGGACTCGTAGGGCAGTTCTTC.

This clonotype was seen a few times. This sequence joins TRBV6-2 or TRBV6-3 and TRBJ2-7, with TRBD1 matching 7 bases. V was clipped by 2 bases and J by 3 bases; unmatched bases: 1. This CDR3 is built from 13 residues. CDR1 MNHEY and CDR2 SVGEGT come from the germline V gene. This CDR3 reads CASSYQGVYEQYF. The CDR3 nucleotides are TGTGCCAGCAGTTACCAGGGGGTCTACGAGCAGTACTTC.

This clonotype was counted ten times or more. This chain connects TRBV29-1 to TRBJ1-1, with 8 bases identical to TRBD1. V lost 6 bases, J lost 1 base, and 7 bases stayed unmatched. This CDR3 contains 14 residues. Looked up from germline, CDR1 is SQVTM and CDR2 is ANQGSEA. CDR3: CSVAGGAGNTEAFF. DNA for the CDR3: TGCAGCGTCGCAGGGGGCGCGGGGAACACTGAAGCTTTCTTT.

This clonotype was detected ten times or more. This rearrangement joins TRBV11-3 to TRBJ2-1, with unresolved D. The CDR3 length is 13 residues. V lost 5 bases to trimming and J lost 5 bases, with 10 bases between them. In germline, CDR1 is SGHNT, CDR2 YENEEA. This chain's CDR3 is CASSPPGNNEQFF. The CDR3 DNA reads TGTGCCAGCAGCCCGCCAGGCAACAATGAGCAGTTCTTC.

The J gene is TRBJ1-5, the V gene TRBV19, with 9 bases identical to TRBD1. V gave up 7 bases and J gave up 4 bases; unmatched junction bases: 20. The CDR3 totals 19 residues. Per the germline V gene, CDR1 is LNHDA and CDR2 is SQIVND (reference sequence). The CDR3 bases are TGTGCCAGTACCGCTACCCGGGACAGGGCAAAGGATGGGAATCAGCCCCAGCATTTT. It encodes CASTATRDRAKDGNQPQHF.